This entry describes one TCR beta chain. CDR3 size: 17 residues. The germline V gene encodes CDR1 SGHNT and CDR2 YYREEE (reference sequence). V lost 0 bases, J lost 5 bases, and 4 bases stayed unmatched. This sample was included in a study of blood T cell repertoires in COVID-19. Overall study context: Whether acute or convalescent, the COVID-19 samples came from the United States, Italy and Spain.

Sequencing was performed with immunoSEQ multiplex PCR; in TCRdb, only in-frame clones are kept and a portion is missing. Among fewer than 350,000 clones listed, more than 80% were seen once. Seattle researchers signed up patients amid active infection and tracked them longitudinally. The TCR was taken from a woman between 25 and 40 years old with COVID-19, enrolled during active disease. Sequenced input: peripheral blood. V gene TRBV5-4 combines with J gene TRBJ2-2; 13 bases fit TRBD2. The CDR3 DNA is TGTGCCAGCAGCTTGGGACTAGCGGGAGGTTTAACCGGGGAGCTGTTTTTT. This translates into CASSLGLAGGLTGELFF.